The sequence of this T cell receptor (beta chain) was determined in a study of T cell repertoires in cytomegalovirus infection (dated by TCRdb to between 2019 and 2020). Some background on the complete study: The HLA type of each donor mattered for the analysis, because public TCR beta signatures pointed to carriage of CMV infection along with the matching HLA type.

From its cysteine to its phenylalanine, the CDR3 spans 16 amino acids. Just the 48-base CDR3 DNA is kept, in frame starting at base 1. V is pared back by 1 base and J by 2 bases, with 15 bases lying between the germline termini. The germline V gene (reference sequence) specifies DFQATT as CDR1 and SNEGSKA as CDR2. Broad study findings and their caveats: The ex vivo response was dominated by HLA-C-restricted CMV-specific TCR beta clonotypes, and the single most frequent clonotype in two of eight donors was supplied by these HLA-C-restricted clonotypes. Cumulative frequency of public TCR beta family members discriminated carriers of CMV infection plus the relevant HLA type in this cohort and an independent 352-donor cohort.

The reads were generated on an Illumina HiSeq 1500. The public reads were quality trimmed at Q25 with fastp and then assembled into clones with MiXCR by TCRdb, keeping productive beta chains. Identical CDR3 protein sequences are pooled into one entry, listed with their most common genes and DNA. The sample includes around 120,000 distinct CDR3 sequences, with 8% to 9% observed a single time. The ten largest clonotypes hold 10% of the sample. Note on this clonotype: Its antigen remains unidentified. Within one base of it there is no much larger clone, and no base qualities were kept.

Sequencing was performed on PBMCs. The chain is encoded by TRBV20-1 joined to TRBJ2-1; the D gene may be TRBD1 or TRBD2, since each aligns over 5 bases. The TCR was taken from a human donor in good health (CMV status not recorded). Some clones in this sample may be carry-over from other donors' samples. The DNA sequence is TGCAGTGCTAGAGCCCCGGGACCTAAGACCTACAATGAGCAGTTCTTC. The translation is CSARAPGPKTYNEQFF.